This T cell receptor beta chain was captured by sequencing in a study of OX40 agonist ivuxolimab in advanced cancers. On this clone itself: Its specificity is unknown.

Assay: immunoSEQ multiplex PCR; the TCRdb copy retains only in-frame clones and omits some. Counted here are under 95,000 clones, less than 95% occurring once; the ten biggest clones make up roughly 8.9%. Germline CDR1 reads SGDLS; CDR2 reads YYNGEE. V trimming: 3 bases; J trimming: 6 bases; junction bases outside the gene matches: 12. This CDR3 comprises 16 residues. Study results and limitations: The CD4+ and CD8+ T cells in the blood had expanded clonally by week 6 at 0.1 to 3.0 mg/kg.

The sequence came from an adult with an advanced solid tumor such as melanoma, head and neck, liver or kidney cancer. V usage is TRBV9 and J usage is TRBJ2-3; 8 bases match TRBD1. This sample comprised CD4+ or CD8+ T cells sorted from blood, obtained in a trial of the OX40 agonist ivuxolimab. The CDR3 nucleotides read TGTGCCAGCAGCGGAGGGGACAGGATACGAGGGGATACGCAGTATTTT. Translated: CASSGGDRIRGDTQYF.